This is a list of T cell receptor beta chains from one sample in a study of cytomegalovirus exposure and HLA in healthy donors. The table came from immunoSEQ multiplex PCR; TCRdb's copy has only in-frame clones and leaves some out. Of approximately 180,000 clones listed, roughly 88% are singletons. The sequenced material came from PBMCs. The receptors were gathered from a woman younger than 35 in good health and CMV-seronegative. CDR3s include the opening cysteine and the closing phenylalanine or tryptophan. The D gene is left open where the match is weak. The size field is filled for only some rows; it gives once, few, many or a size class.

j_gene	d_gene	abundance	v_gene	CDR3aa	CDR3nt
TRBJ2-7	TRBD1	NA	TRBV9	CASSERDRAYPYEQYF	TGTGCCAGCAGCGAGAGGGACAGGGCCTACCCCTACGAGCAGTACTTC
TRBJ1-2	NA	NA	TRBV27	CASSLDRGGNYGYTF	TGTGCCAGCAGTTTAGATAGGGGGGGCAACTATGGCTACACCTTC
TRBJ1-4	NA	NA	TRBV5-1	CASRPGYWVNEKLFF	TGCGCCAGCAGACCAGGGTACTGGGTTAATGAAAAACTGTTTTTT
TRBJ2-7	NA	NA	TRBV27	CASSLTGTSAYEQYF	TGTGCCAGCAGTCTAACCGGGACATCGGCCTACGAGCAGTACTTC
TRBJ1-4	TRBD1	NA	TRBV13	CASGTGGGEKLFF	TGTGCCAGCGGGACAGGGGGCGGTGAAAAACTGTTTTTT
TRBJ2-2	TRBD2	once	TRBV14	CASSRLAGGPGELFF	TGTGCCAGCAGCCGACTAGCGGGGGGGCCCGGGGAGCTGTTTTTT
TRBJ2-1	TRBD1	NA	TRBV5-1	CASSLGDSTYNEQFF	TGCGCCAGCAGCTTAGGGGACAGTACCTACAATGAGCAGTTCTTC
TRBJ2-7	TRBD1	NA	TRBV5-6	CASSKTLSGTGAYEQYF	TGTGCCAGCAGCAAAACCCTTTCCGGGACAGGTGCCTACGAGCAGTACTTC
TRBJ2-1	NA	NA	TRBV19	CASTDFAYNEQFF	TGTGCCAGTACAGATTTCGCCTACAATGAGCAGTTCTTC
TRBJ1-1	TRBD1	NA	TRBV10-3	CAIRGTERGTEAFF	TGTGCCATCAGGGGGACAGAACGCGGAACTGAAGCTTTCTTT
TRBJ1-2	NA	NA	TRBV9	CASTRGVRGYTF	TGTGCCAGCACCCGGGGGGTTCGAGGCTACACCTTC
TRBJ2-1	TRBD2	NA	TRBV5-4	CASSLGFGTSGRRSKNEQFF	TGTGCCAGCAGCTTAGGTTTCGGGACTAGCGGGAGAAGGTCTAAAAATGAGCAGTTCTTC
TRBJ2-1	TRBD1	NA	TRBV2	CASSPATSTGNNEQFF	TGTGCCAGCAGCCCCGCCACCTCGACAGGGAACAATGAGCAGTTCTTC
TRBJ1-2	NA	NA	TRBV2	CASQRMSYGYTF	TGTGCCAGCCAGAGGATGTCCTATGGCTACACCTTC
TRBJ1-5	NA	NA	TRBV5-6	CASSLAADNQPQHF	TGTGCCAGCAGCTTGGCCGCAGATAATCAGCCCCAGCATTTT
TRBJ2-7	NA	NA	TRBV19	CASSIDLELAPYEQYF	TGTGCCAGTAGTATAGACTTGGAGCTAGCCCCCTACGAGCAGTACTTC
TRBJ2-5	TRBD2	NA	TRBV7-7	CASSLGTSAQETQYF	TGTGCCAGCAGCTTAGGGACTAGCGCGCAAGAGACCCAGTACTTC
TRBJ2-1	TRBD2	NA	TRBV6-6	CASRGLANEQFF	TGTGCCAGCAGGGGACTAGCCAATGAGCAGTTCTTC
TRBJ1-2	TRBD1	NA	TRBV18	CASSPGQNYGYTF	TGTGCCAGCTCCCCGGGACAGAACTATGGCTACACCTTC
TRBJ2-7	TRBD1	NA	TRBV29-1	CSVGGTGGEPYEQYF	TGCAGCGTGGGTGGGACAGGGGGTGAACCCTACGAGCAGTACTTC
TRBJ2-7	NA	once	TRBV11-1	CASSLKTGTSYEQYF	TGTGCCAGCAGCCTAAAGACAGGTACATCCTACGAGCAGTACTTC
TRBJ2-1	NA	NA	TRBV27	CATGLLAANEQFF	TGTGCCACCGGACTTCTGGCGGCCAATGAGCAGTTCTTC
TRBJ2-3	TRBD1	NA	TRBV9	CASSVAGTGTTSTDTQYF	TGTGCCAGCAGCGTAGCCGGGACAGGGACGACTAGCACAGATACGCAGTATTTT
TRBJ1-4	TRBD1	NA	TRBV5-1	CASRQVQGRVFRPPTGGTNEKLFF	TGCGCCAGCAGACAGGTTCAAGGGCGGGTTTTCAGACCCCCCACAGGGGGGACTAATGAAAAACTGTTTTTT
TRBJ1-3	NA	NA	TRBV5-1	CASSLDSLISGNTIYF	TGCGCCAGCAGCTTGGACAGCTTAATCTCTGGAAACACCATATATTTT
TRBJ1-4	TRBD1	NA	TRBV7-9	CASSLALGQGYEKLFF	TGTGCCAGCAGCTTAGCCTTAGGACAGGGTTATGAAAAACTGTTTTTT
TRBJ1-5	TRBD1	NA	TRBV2	CASSDYRGGQPQHF	TGTGCCAGCAGTGATTACAGGGGCGGTCAGCCCCAGCATTTT
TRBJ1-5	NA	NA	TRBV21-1	CASSSRTGAGNQPQHF	TGTGCCAGCAGCTCTCGGACAGGGGCAGGCAATCAGCCCCAGCATTTT
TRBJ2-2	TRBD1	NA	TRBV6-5	CASSYSGQGDTGELFF	TGTGCCAGCAGTTACTCGGGACAGGGGGACACCGGGGAGCTGTTTTTT
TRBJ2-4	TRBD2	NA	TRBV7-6	CASSSGGSSQNIQYF	TGTGCCAGCAGCTCTGGCGGGAGTTCACAAAACATTCAGTACTTC
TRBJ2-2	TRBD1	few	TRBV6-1	CATPPGQENTGELFF	TGTGCCACCCCCCCGGGACAGGAGAACACCGGGGAGCTGTTTTTT
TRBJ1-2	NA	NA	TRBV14	CASSQVAGHSNYGYTF	TGTGCCAGCAGCCAAGTGGCGGGGCATTCGAACTATGGCTACACCTTC
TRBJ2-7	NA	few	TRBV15	CATSRERSGSYEQYF	TGTGCCACCAGCAGAGAGCGCAGCGGGTCCTACGAGCAGTACTTC
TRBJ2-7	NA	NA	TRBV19	CASSPGHGYEQYF	TGTGCCAGTAGTCCAGGACATGGCTACGAGCAGTACTTC
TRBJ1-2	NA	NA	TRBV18	CASSPGLFYGYTF	TGTGCCAGCTCACCCGGACTTTTCTATGGCTACACCTTC
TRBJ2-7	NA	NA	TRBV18	CASSLDERTTYF	TGTGCCAGCTCGCTCGATGAGAGGACTACGTACTTC
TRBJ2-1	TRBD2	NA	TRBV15	CATSRDRTSGTREQFF	TGTGCCACCAGCAGAGATCGGACTAGCGGGACTAGGGAGCAGTTCTTC
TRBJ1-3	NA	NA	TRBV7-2	CASSPRTVPGNTIYF	TGTGCCAGCAGCCCGCGGACAGTCCCTGGAAACACCATATATTTT
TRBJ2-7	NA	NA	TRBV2	CASSEGGRGYEQYF	TGTGCCAGCAGTGAAGGCGGCAGGGGATACGAGCAGTACTTC
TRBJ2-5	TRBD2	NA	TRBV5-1	CASSLAAGGYETQYF	TGCGCCAGCAGCTTGGCGGCGGGGGGTTATGAGACCCAGTACTTC
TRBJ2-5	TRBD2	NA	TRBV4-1	CASSQDLAGSSGTQYF	TGCGCCAGCAGCCAAGATCTAGCGGGGTCATCAGGGACCCAGTACTTC
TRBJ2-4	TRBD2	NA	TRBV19	CASSILGEGGKNIQYF	TGTGCCAGTAGTATACTTGGGGAGGGAGGCAAAAACATTCAGTACTTC
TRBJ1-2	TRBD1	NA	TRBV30	CAWRGTGAYGYTF	TGTGCCTGGAGGGGGACAGGGGCCTATGGCTACACCTTC
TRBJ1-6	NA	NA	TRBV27	CASSFGYSPLHF	TGTGCCAGCAGTTTCGGGTATTCACCCCTCCACTTT